This T cell receptor beta chain was captured in a study of blood T cell repertoires in COVID-19. Study as a whole: Samples of COVID-19 (acute and convalescent) were obtained from the United States, Italy and Spain. Nucleic acid was either cDNA or gDNA, and it came from T cells, B-cell-depleted T cells, or PBMCs.

Germline V gives CDR1 WNHNN, CDR2 SYGVQD (reference sequence). V shed 6 bases and J 5 bases; nucleotides not matched to a gene: 7. CDR3 length: 15 amino acids. Authors' data handling: From reference gene primer amplification, estimates of nucleated cell counts were derived. The assay was immunoSEQ multiplex PCR, and TCRdb's table has in-frame clones only and misses some. V and J calls and clone size come straight from that table; D and trimming were deduced from the DNA. In the table there are about 190,000 clones, more than 60% of which are singletons. V and J are TRBV10-1 and TRBJ2-2; 9 nucleotides match TRBD1. Sequencing input: peripheral blood. The clonotype originates from a woman aged 45 to 65 with acute or convalescent COVID-19. CDR3 region: CASRDTGGETGELFF. CDR3 coding DNA: TGCGCCAGCAGAGATACAGGGGGCGAGACCGGGGAGCTGTTTTTT.